This T cell receptor (beta chain) was found in a study of graft-versus-host responses after intestinal transplantation. Looking at the study overall: All of the recipients had induction that used anti-thymocyte globulin, then tacrolimus and steroids for around three years. The study's findings and limits: Individuals who had graft-donor T cell macrochimerism had allografts that showed high graft-versus-host to host-versus-graft clonal ratios. Marrow from the recipient contained GvH clones, some of which had appeared first in ileum or blood.

The table came from immunoSEQ multiplex PCR; TCRdb's copy has only in-frame clones and leaves some out. The data show about 90,000 clones, roughly 80% seen once. J was trimmed by 5 bases and V by 4 bases; bases with no gene match: 4. The CDR3 covers 14 residues. Germline V gene sequence: CDR1 MDHEN, CDR2 SYDVKM. With respect to this clone: As yet, its antigen is unknown. Other DNA sequences in this specimen translate into the identical CDR3.

The material sequenced was unstimulated CD4+ T cells sorted from spleen or lymph node cells, taken before intestinal transplant. The chain combines TRBV28 with TRBJ2-5; the match to TRBD2 covers 10 bases. The clonotype comes from a human donor who received an intestinal transplant. As DNA, the CDR3 is TGTGCCAGCAGTTCGACTAGCGGGCAGGAGACCCAGTACTTC. Translation: CASSSTSGQETQYF. The entire variable domain, with the rest obtained from reference TRBV28 and TRBJ2-5, is as follows: DVKVTQSSRYLVKRTGEKVFLECVQDMDHENMFWYRQDPGLGLRLIYFSYDVKMKEKGDIPEGYSVSREKKERFSLILESASTNQTSMYLCASSSTSGQETQYFGPGTRLLVL.